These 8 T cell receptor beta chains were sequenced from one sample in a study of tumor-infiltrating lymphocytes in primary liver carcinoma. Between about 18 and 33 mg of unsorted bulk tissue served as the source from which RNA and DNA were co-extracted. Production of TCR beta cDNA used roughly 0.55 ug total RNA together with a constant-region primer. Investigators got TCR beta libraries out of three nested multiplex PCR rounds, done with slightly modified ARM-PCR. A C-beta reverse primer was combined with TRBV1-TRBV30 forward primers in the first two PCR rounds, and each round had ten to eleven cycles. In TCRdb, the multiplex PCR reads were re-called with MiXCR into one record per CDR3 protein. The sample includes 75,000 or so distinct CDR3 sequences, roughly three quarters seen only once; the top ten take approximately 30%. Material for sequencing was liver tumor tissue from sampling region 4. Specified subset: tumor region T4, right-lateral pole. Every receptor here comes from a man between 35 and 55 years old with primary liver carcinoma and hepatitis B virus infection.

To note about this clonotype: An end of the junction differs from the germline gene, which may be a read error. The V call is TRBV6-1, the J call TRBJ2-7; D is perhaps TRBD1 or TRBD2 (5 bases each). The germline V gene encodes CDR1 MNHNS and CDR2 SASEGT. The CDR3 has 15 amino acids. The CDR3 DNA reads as TGTGCCAGCAGTGAGGACACAACCGGGGCCTACGAGCACTATTTC. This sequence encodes CASSEDTTGAYEHYF.

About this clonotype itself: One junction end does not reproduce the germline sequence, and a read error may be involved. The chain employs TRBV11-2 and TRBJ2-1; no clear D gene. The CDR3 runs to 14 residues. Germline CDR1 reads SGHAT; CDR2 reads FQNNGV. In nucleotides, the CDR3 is TGTACCAGCAGCTTCGCTGCATGCGGTAATGAGCAGTTCTTC. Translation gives CTSSFAACGNEQFF.

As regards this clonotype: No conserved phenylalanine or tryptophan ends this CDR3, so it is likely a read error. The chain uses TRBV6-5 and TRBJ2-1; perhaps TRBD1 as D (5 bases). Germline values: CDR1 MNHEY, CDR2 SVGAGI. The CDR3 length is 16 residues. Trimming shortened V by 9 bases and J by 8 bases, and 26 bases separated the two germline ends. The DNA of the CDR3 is TGTGCCAGTTCTCGTGTAACCGCAGGGTTTCGGGATGAGCAGTTCCTC. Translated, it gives CASSRVTAGFRDEQFL.

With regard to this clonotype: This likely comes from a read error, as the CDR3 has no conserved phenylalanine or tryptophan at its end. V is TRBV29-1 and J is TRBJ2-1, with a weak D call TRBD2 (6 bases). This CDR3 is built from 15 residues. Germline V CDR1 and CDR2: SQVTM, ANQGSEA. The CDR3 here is CSFEDPGSAYSEQFI. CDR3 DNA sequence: TGCAGCTTTGAAGATCCCGGGAGCGCCTACAGTGAGCAGTTCATC.

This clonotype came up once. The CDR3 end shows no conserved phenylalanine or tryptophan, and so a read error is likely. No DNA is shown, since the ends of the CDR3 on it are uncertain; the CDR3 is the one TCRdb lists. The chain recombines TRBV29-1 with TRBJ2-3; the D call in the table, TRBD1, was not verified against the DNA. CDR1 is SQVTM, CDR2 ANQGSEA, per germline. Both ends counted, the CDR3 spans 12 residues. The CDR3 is CSVAGERLGEYL.

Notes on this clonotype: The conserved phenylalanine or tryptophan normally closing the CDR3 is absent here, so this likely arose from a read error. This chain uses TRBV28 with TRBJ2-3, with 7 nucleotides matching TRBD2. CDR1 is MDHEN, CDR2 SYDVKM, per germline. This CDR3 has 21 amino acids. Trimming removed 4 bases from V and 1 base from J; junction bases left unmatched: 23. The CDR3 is CASSSNWGLTGGPGGTDTQYL. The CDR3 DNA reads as TGTGCCAGCAGTTCCAATTGGGGTCTCACGGGAGGACCTGGGGGCACAGATACGCAGTATCTT.

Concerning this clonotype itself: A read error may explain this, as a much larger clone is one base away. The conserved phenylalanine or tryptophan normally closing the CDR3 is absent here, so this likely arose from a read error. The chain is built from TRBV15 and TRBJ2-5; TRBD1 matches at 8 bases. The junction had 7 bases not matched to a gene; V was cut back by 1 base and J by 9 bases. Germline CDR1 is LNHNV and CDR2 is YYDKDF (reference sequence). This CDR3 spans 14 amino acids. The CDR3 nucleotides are TGTGCCACCAGCAGAGGACAGGGGACGGGGGCCCAGTACTCC. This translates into CATSRGQGTGAQYS.

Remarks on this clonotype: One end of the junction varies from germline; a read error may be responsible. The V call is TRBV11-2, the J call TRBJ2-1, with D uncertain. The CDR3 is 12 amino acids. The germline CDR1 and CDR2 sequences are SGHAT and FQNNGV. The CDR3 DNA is TGTGCCAGCAGCCTAGAGTACAATGAGCAGTCCTTC. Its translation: CASSLEYNEQSF.